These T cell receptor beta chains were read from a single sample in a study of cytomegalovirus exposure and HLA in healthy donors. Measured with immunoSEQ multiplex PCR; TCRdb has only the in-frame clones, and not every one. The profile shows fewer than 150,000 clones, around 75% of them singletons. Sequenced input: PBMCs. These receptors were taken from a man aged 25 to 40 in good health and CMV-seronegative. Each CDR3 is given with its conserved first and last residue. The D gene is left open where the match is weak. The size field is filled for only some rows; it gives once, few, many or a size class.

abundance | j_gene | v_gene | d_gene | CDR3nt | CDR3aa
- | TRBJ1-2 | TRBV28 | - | TGTGCCAGCAGCCGCTATGGCTACACCTTC | CASSRYGYTF
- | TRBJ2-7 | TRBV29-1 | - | TGCAGCGTAAAACAGGCTGCCCAGGCGTACGAGCAGTACTTC | CSVKQAAQAYEQYF
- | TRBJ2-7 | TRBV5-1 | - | TGCGCCAGCAGCTTGGGAGTCCCGGTTAGCTCCTACGAGCAGTACTTC | CASSLGVPVSSYEQYF
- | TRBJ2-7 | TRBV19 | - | TGTGCCAGTAGTATCGCTTTCCCGAACAGGCCTTTTCCCTACGAGCAGTACTTC | CASSIAFPNRPFPYEQYF
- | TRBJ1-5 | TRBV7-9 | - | TGTGCCAGCAGCTTAGACGGGTATCAGCCCCAGCATTTT | CASSLDGYQPQHF
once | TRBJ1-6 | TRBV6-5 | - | TGTGCCAGCAGTGAGGGGGGGAGTTCACCCCTCCACTTT | CASSEGGSSPLHF
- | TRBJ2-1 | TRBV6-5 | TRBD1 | TGTGCCAGCAGTCCGGGACAGGAGTACAATGAGCAGTTCTTC | CASSPGQEYNEQFF
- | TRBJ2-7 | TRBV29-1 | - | TGCAGCGTTACTACAGGATCCGAGCAGTACTTC | CSVTTGSEQYF
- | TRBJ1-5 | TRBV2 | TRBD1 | TGTGCCAGCAGTGCCCAGGGGGCGGCTCAGCCCCAGCATTTT | CASSAQGAAQPQHF
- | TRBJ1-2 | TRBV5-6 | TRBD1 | TGTGCCAGCAGCTTTACAGGGGCCCGCTATGGCTACACCTTC | CASSFTGARYGYTF
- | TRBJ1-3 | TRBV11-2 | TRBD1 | TGTGCCAGCGGGGAACAGGGGGGAGGAAACACCATATATTTT | CASGEQGGGNTIYF
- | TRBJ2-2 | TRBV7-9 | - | TGTGCCAGCAGCTTCTCGAACACCGGGGAGCTGTTTTTT | CASSFSNTGELFF
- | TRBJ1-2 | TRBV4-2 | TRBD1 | TGTGCCAGCAGCCAAACTCGGACAGGGGACTATGGCTACACCTTC | CASSQTRTGDYGYTF
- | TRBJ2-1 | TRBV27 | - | TGTGCCAGCAGTCACAACAATGAGCAGTTCTTC | CASSHNNEQFF
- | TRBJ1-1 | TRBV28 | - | TGTGCCAGCAGTTTTTACGCAACGGGACAAATGAACACTGAAGCTTTCTTT | CASSFYATGQMNTEAFF
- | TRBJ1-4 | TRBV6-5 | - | TGTGCCAGCAGTAGGAGGTTTGCAACTAATGAAAAACTGTTTTTT | CASSRRFATNEKLFF
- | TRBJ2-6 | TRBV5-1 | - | TGCGCCAGCAGCTACACTGGGGCCAACGTCCTGACTTTC | CASSYTGANVLTF
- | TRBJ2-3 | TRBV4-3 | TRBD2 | TGCGCCAGCAGCCAGGGGCGGGAGCTCGATACGCAGTATTTT | CASSQGRELDTQYF
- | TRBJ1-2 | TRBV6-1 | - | TGTGCCAGCAGTGAAGAGGGCAGGGGCGGCTACACCTTC | CASSEEGRGGYTF
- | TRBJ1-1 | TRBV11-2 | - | TGTGCCAGCAGCTTCACCACGAGGACTGAAGCTTTCTTT | CASSFTTRTEAFF
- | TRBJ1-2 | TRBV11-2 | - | TGTGCCAGCAGCTTAGGGACAGCGTCGATGTTTGGCTACACCTTC | CASSLGTASMFGYTF
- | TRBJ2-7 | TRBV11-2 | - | TGTGCCAGCAGCTTAGATGCGGGACCGAGGGTCTACGAGCAGTACTTC | CASSLDAGPRVYEQYF
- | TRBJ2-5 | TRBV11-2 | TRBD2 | TGTGCCAGCAGCTTAGTGCTCTCTAGCGGGGGTTCGTACCAAGAGACCCAGTACTTC | CASSLVLSSGGSYQETQYF
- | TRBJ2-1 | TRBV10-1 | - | TGCGCCCGACCCTGGAGTCTTGGCGGATACAATGAGCAGTTCTTC | CARPWSLGGYNEQFF
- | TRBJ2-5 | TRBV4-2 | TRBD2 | TGTGCCAGCAGCCAAGTGGGACTAGCGGAAGCAGAGACCCAGTACTTC | CASSQVGLAEAETQYF
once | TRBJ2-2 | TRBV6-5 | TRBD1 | TGTGCCAGCAGTTACGGGACAGGGAGTATCGGGGAGCTGTTTTTT | CASSYGTGSIGELFF
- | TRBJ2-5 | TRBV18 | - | TGTGCCAGCTCACCGGTAGCGGTTCGGGAGACCCAGTACTTC | CASSPVAVRETQYF
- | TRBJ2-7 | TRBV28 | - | TGTGCCAGCAGTTTGTCCCACGCAGAACAGTACTTC | CASSLSHAEQYF
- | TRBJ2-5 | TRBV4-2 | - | TGTGCCAGCAGCCAAGAGAGGGGGGAGACCCAGTACTTC | CASSQERGETQYF
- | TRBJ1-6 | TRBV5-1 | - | TGCGCCAGCAGGTGGGACTTAAATTCACCCCTCCACTTT | CASRWDLNSPLHF
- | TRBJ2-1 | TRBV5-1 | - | TGCGCCAGCGGGGGGAACAATGAGCAGTTCTTC | CASGGNNEQFF
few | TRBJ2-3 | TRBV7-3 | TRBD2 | TGTGCCAGCAGCTTAGGGACTAGCTCAGATACGCAGTATTTT | CASSLGTSSDTQYF
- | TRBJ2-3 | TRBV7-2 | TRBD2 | TGTGCCAGCAGCTTAGAGTTGGCTAGCGGGGTTACAGATACGCAGTATTTT | CASSLELASGVTDTQYF
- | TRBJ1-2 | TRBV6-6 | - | TGTGCCAGCAGTTTAGTGGAGGGCCTCTATGGCTACACCTTC | CASSLVEGLYGYTF
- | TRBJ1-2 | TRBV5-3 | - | TGTGCCAGCAACGGACAGTTACGCGGCTACACCTTC | CASNGQLRGYTF
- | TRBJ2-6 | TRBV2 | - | TGTGCCAGCACACTCTCTGGGGCCAACGTCCTGACTTTC | CASTLSGANVLTF
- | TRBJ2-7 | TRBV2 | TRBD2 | TGTGCCAGCAGTGACCCTAGCGGGAGAAGCTACGAGCAGTACTTC | CASSDPSGRSYEQYF
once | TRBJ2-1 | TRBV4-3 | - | TGCGCCAGCAGCCAAGATACCAGGGGATATGAGCAGTTCTTC | CASSQDTRGYEQFF
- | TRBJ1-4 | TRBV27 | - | TGTGCCAGCAAAGAGACAGCAACTAATGAAAAACTGTTTTTT | CASKETATNEKLFF